These 30 T cell receptor beta chains share one sample of origin, sequenced in a study of T cell repertoires in cytomegalovirus infection. Their target antigens are unknown. TCRdb reprocessed the reads with MiXCR, giving one entry per CDR3 protein. In the table there are 44,000 or so distinct CDR3 sequences, about a fifth of which are singletons. The specimen was CD8+ T cells from cultured PBMCs, collected from culture after CMV antigen stimulation. The origin of the receptors is a human donor in good health (CMV status not recorded). Some clones in this sample may be carry-over from other donors' samples.

This clonotype was picked up a small number of times. This chain's CDR3 is CASSLRDRGTDTQYF. The CDR3 nucleotides are TGTGCCAGCAGCTTAAGGGACAGAGGCACAGATACGCAGTATTTT. This chain connects TRBV7-2 to TRBJ2-3; 7 positions agree with TRBD1. The germline V gene encodes CDR1 SGHTA and CDR2 FQGNSA. The CDR3 totals 15 residues. J gave up 1 base and V 2 bases, and 3 bases lay outside the gene matches.

Many counts were recorded for this clonotype. The chain is built from TRBV6-6 and TRBJ1-1; a possible D gene is TRBD1 (5 bases). CDR1 and CDR2 from the germline V gene are MNHNY and SVGAGI (reference sequence). Trimming removed 7 bases from V and 6 bases from J, with 18 bases in between. The CDR3 length is 14 residues. CDR3 sequence reads: CASKAGTFAAEAFF. DNA for the CDR3: TGTGCCAGCAAAGCCGGGACCTTTGCCGCTGAAGCTTTCTTT.

The chain is built from TRBV6-2 or TRBV6-3 and TRBJ2-7; TRBD1 aligns across 8 bases. The CDR3 spans 17 residues. After removal of 0 bases from V and 4 bases from J, the junction contained 11 bases not matched to a gene. CDR1 and CDR2 from the germline V gene are MNHEY and SVGEGT. The CDR3 sequence: CASSYSTDGQGGYEQYF. The DNA for the CDR3 is TGTGCCAGCAGTTACTCGACGGACGGACAGGGTGGGTACGAGCAGTACTTC.

The rearrangement uses TRBV6-1 and TRBJ2-3; D remains unclear. The V gene lost 8 bases and the J gene lost 1 base, with 10 bases spanning the gap. Germline assignment: CDR1 MNHNS and CDR2 SASEGT. This CDR3 has 13 amino acids. CDR3 nucleotides: TGTGCCAGCCACCCTCTGGGCACAGATACGCAGTATTTT. Translated, it gives CASHPLGTDTQYF.

This clonotype was observed a few times. The V gene is TRBV7-2, the J gene TRBJ2-1, with a weak D call TRBD1 (5 bases). Per the germline V gene, CDR1 is SGHTA and CDR2 is FQGNSA. V was pared by 2 bases and J by 9 bases, with 11 bases between. The CDR3 length is 13 residues. The CDR3 protein is CASSLRGFGEQFF. Written as DNA, the CDR3 is TGTGCCAGCAGCTTAAGGGGTTTCGGTGAGCAGTTCTTC.

The V and J genes are TRBV7-8 and TRBJ2-1; 11 nucleotides match TRBD2. The CDR3 consists of 14 residues. Germline V CDR1 and CDR2: SGHVS, FQNEAQ. J was trimmed by 5 bases and V by 5 bases; bases with no gene match: 2. The CDR3 sequence: CASSLTSGNNEQFF. As DNA, the CDR3 is TGTGCCAGCAGCCTGACTAGCGGGAACAATGAGCAGTTCTTC.

This clonotype was seen a single time. The chain recombines TRBV20-1 with TRBJ1-6; a possible D gene is TRBD1 (5 bases). CDR3 size: 16 residues. The germline CDR1 and CDR2 sequences are DFQATT and SNEGSKA (reference sequence). V dropped 3 bases and J dropped 0 bases, with 12 bases sitting between them. The chain's CDR3 is CSARGGDSSYNSPLHF. As DNA, the CDR3 is TGCAGTGCTAGGGGAGGGGATAGCTCCTATAATTCACCCCTCCACTTT.

The chain joins TRBV27 to TRBJ1-1; D perhaps matches TRBD1 (6 bases). V was clipped by 2 bases and J by 2 bases, with 12 bases between them. Germline V gene sequence: CDR1 MNHEY, CDR2 SMNVEV (reference sequence). The CDR3 runs to 15 residues. CDR3 sequence (DNA): TGTGCCAGCAGTTTAAGGGGGGACGTCAACACTGAAGCTTTCTTT. The encoded protein is CASSLRGDVNTEAFF.

The chain uses TRBV28 and TRBJ2-1; D assignment may be TRBD1 or TRBD2 (5 bases each). V was clipped by 3 bases and J by 2 bases, with 17 bases between them. The CDR3 is 17 residues long. CDR1 and CDR2 (germline): MDHEN, SYDVKM. The CDR3 nucleotides are TGTGCCAGCAGTTTTGGACACGAGGGGTTCACCTACAATGAGCAGTTCTTC. Protein product: CASSFGHEGFTYNEQFF.

In DNA, the CDR3 is TGTGCCAGCAGCCCATGGGCAGATTCCTACGAGCAGTACTTC. This translates into CASSPWADSYEQYF. J is TRBJ2-7 and V is TRBV14; D is unresolved. Trimming pared 4 bases from V and 1 base from J, leaving 11 bases between. Germline CDR1 is SGHDN and CDR2 is FVKESK. CDR3 length equals 14 residues.

This clonotype has only a few counts. The chain is built from TRBV12-3 or TRBV12-4 and TRBJ2-2; 9 bases match TRBD2. After removal of 2 bases from V and 0 bases from J, the junction contained 4 bases not matched to a gene. The CDR3 contains 17 residues. CDR3 DNA sequence: TGTGCCAGCAGTTTAAAAGCGGGAGGTCCGAACACCGGGGAGCTGTTTTTT. Its protein product is CASSLKAGGPNTGELFF.

V and J are TRBV7-6 and TRBJ2-1; a weak D match, TRBD2 (6 bases). The V end was cut by 6 bases, the J end by 7 bases, with 19 bases between. The CDR3 has 15 residues. The germline gives CDR1 SGHVS, CDR2 FNYEAQ. In DNA form, the CDR3 reads TGTGCCAGCAGTTCGGGACTCTTGGAAGGGAATGAGCAGTTCTTC. Protein: CASSSGLLEGNEQFF. Full variable domain (missing parts from reference TRBV7-6 and TRBJ2-1): GAGVSQSPRYKVTKRGQDVALRCDPISGHVSLYWYRQALGQGPEFLTYFNYEAQQDKSGLPNDRFSAERPEGSISTLTIQRTEQRDSAMYRCASSSGLLEGNEQFFGPGTRLTVL.

The chain is built from TRBV7-9 and TRBJ2-7; TRBD2 aligns across 10 bases. V trimming: 0 bases; J trimming: 2 bases; junction bases outside the gene matches: 4. This CDR3 comprises 16 residues. Germline CDR1 reads SEHNR; CDR2 reads FQNEAQ (reference sequence). The CDR3 reads CASSLAVAGGAYEQYF. DNA for the CDR3: TGTGCCAGCAGCTTAGCTGTAGCGGGGGGAGCCTACGAGCAGTACTTC.

This clonotype was counted between two and nine times. This sequence joins TRBV6-2 or TRBV6-3 and TRBJ2-7; 11 nucleotides agree with TRBD1. Germline assignment: CDR1 MNHEY and CDR2 SVGEGT. Losses at the gene ends were 0 bases for V and 5 bases for J; bases not matched to a gene: 3. The CDR3 is 15 amino acids. The CDR3 coding sequence is TGTGCCAGCAGTTACTCGAGGACAGGGGGCAACGAGCAGTACTTC. Translating gives CASSYSRTGGNEQYF.

This clonotype was observed a handful of times. The chain recombines TRBV4-1 with TRBJ2-5, with D hard to call. The CDR3 consists of 12 residues. CDR1 and CDR2 (germline): MGHRA, YSYEKL. The ends were cut back, 4 bases at V and 5 bases at J, with 8 bases in the middle. CDR3 amino acids: CASSRDGETQYF. The DNA for the CDR3 is TGCGCCAGCAGCCGAGATGGGGAGACCCAGTACTTC.

This clonotype has a handful of counts. The V call is TRBV7-9, the J call TRBJ2-5; 12 bases line up with TRBD1. V lost 1 base, J lost 5 bases, and 17 bases stayed unmatched. The CDR3 totals 20 residues. Germline loops: CDR1 SEHNR, CDR2 FQNEAQ (reference sequence). The CDR3 here is CASSLESLESGTGGEETQYF. The CDR3 DNA is TGTGCCAGCAGCTTAGAGAGCCTCGAGTCCGGGACAGGGGGCGAGGAGACCCAGTACTTC. The full variable domain, in which reference TRBV7-9 and TRBJ2-5 provide the parts outside the CDR3, is DTGVSQNPRHKITKRGQNVTFRCDPISEHNRLYWYRQTLGQGPEFLTYFQNEAQLEKSRLLSDRFSAERPKGSFSTLEIQRTEQGDSAMYLCASSLESLESGTGGEETQYFGPGTRLLVL.

The J gene is TRBJ2-5, the V gene TRBV7-8; D may be TRBD1 (5 bases). Germline CDR1 and CDR2: SGHVS and FQNEAQ. The V end lost 1 base, the J end lost 5 bases, and 17 bases lay between the germline ends. There are 16 residues in the CDR3. CDR3 DNA sequence: TGTGCCAGCAGCTTAGTGCAGGGTGGTTTGAGGGAGACCCAGTACTTC. Translating gives CASSLVQGGLRETQYF.

This clonotype has a handful of counts. The rearrangement joins TRBV28 to TRBJ2-7, with D hard to call. Germline assignment: CDR1 MDHEN and CDR2 SYDVKM. This CDR3 has 11 amino acids. Trimming shortened V by 4 bases and J by 5 bases, and 6 bases separated the two germline ends. CDR3 sequence reads: CASSSINEQYF. The CDR3 DNA reads TGTGCCAGCAGTTCCATTAACGAGCAGTACTTC.

The chain links TRBV7-6 to TRBJ2-1; possibly TRBD1 for D (6 bases). Germline V gene lookup returns CDR1 SGHVS and CDR2 FNYEAQ. The CDR3 length is 15 residues. Trimming pared 0 bases from V and 6 bases from J, leaving 12 bases between. CDR3 residues: CASSLALGARNEQFF. The CDR3 coding sequence is TGTGCCAGCAGCTTAGCGTTGGGGGCGCGCAATGAGCAGTTCTTC.

In this sample, this clonotype turned up a few times. CDR3 protein: CASSNGADYYEQYF. The CDR3, as DNA: TGTGCCAGCAGTAACGGGGCGGACTACTACGAGCAGTACTTC. J is TRBJ2-7 and V is TRBV27; TRBD2 is a possible D gene (6 bases). CDR1 and CDR2 (germline): MNHEY, SMNVEV (reference sequence). The ends were cut back, 5 bases at V and 3 bases at J, with 14 bases in the middle. The CDR3 sequence is 14 residues long.

This clonotype was recorded once. The chain links TRBV7-2 to TRBJ1-1; D is undetermined. V was trimmed by 2 bases and J by 8 bases, leaving 12 bases between them. Per the germline V gene, CDR1 is SGHTA and CDR2 is FQGNSA. This CDR3 has 13 amino acids. The CDR3: CASSLRESIEAFF. CDR3 nucleotide sequence: TGTGCCAGCAGCTTACGGGAGTCGATCGAAGCTTTCTTT.

This clonotype was observed a handful of times. This rearrangement joins TRBV11-3 to TRBJ2-1; D assignment may be TRBD1 or TRBD2 (6 bases each). The CDR3 extends over 15 amino acids. The V gene lost 4 bases and the J gene lost 5 bases, with 15 bases spanning the gap. CDR1 and CDR2 (germline): SGHNT, YENEEA. The CDR3 DNA reads TGTGCCAGCAGCTCATTGGGGGGCCCCAACAATGAGCAGTTCTTC. Translated, it gives CASSSLGGPNNEQFF.

This clonotype was observed a few times. The CDR3 sequence: CASSFLGPKRNQPQHF. DNA for the CDR3: TGTGCCAGCAGTTTCCTCGGGCCAAAGCGCAATCAGCCCCAGCATTTT. The V and J genes are TRBV28 and TRBJ1-5; no clear D gene. This CDR3 has 16 amino acids. The germline V gene encodes CDR1 MDHEN and CDR2 SYDVKM. V lost 3 bases to trimming and J lost 2 bases, with 14 bases between them.

The chain recombines TRBV6-6 with TRBJ1-5, with 8 bases fitting TRBD1. V lost 5 bases and J lost 11; bases outside the gene matches: 14. The CDR3 covers 15 residues. Germline V CDR1 and CDR2: MNHNY, SVGAGI (reference sequence). The CDR3 sequence is CASSKQGANPEAQHF. CDR3 in DNA: TGTGCCAGCAGTAAGCAGGGGGCGAACCCTGAAGCCCAGCATTTT.

The chain has TRBV28 and TRBJ2-1, with D unresolved. V lost 5 bases to trimming and J lost 9 bases, with 11 bases between them. CDR1 is MDHEN and CDR2 is SYDVKM in the germline V gene. The length of the CDR3 is 12 residues. In DNA form, the CDR3 reads TGTGCCAGCAGTCTTGGCAGGACTGAGCAGTTCTTC. Translated: CASSLGRTEQFF. Drawing the rest from reference TRBV28 and TRBJ2-1, the complete variable domain is DVKVTQSSRYLVKRTGEKVFLECVQDMDHENMFWYRQDPGLGLRLIYFSYDVKMKEKGDIPEGYSVSREKKERFSLILESASTNQTSMYLCASSLGRTEQFFGPGTRLTVL.

V is TRBV29-1 and J is TRBJ1-1; D is possibly TRBD1 (5 bases). This CDR3 region has 14 residues. CDR1 is SQVTM, CDR2 ANQGSEA, per germline. Trimming stripped 1 base from V and 1 base from J, with 10 bases between. The CDR3 DNA follows: TGCAGCGTTGAAGTCGGCGGGGGGAACACTGAAGCTTTCTTT. It is translated as CSVEVGGGNTEAFF.

The chain employs TRBV7-9 and TRBJ2-1; D not certain. Germline V gives CDR1 SEHNR, CDR2 FQNEAQ (reference sequence). This CDR3 comprises 16 residues. Between the trimmed V and J ends, which lost 5 bases and 3 bases, there was a span of 17 bases. The CDR3 here is CASSPPRLVYYNEQFF. Written as DNA, the CDR3 is TGTGCCAGCAGCCCGCCCCGGCTGGTTTACTACAATGAGCAGTTCTTC.

The V and J genes are TRBV5-1 and TRBJ2-2, with D perhaps matching TRBD2 (6 bases). Germline V gene data show CDR1 as SGHRS and CDR2 as YFSETQ. The CDR3 length is 13 residues. Trimming left V 2 bases short and J 4 bases short, with 6 bases between. CDR3 in amino acids: CASSLAGTGELFF. In DNA, the CDR3 is TGCGCCAGCAGCTTAGCGGGCACCGGGGAGCTGTTTTTT.

The V call is TRBV7-2, the J call TRBJ1-4, with D perhaps TRBD1 (5 bases). The CDR3 is 18 residues long. Between the trimmed V and J ends, which lost 1 base and 5 bases, there was a span of 20 bases. The germline CDR1 and CDR2 sequences are SGHTA and FQGNSA. Here the CDR3 reads CASSLDPPVTAANEKLFF. The CDR3 DNA follows: TGTGCCAGCAGCTTAGATCCACCTGTGACAGCAGCAAATGAAAAACTGTTTTTT.

The rearrangement links TRBV7-3 to TRBJ2-3; the match to TRBD2 covers 9 bases. There are 18 residues in the CDR3. V was pared by 5 bases and J by 0 bases, with 12 bases of the junction left unmatched. Germline-derived CDR1 and CDR2 are SGHTA and FQGTGA. CDR3 region: CASSLPEGLARSTDTQYF. For the CDR3, the DNA is TGTGCCAGCAGCCTACCTGAGGGACTAGCCCGTAGCACAGATACGCAGTATTTT. The whole variable domain, filled in from reference TRBV7-3 and TRBJ2-3, reads GAGVSQTPSNKVTEKGKYVELRCDPISGHTALYWYRQSLGQGPEFLIYFQGTGAADDSGLPNDRFFAVRPEGSVSTLKIQRTERGDSAVYLCASSLPEGLARSTDTQYFGPGTRLTVL.